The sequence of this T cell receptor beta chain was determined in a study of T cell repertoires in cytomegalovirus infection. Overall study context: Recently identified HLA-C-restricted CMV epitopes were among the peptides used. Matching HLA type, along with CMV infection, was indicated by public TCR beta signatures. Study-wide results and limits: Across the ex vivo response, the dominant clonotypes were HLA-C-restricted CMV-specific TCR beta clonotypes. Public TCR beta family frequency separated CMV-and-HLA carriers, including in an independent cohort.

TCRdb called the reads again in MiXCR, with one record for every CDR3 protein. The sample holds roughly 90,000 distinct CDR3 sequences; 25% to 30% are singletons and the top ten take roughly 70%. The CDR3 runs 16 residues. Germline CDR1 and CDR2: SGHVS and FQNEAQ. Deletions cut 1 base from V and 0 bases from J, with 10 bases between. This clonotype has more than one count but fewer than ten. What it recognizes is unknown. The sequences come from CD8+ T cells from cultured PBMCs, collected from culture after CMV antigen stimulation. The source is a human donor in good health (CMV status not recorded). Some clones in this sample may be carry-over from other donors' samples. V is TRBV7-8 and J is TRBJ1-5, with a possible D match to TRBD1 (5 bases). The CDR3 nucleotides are TGTGCCAGCAGCTTAGAGAGGGGTTATAGCAATCAGCCCCAGCATTTT. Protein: CASSLERGYSNQPQHF.